This T cell receptor (beta chain) derives from a study of OX40 agonist ivuxolimab in advanced cancers. Sequencing used immunoSEQ multiplex PCR; TCRdb keeps in-frame clones, though not all of them. Of about 70,000 clones in the sample, roughly 83% are singletons; the top ten hold about 6.9%. The V and J ends lost 6 bases and 0 bases respectively, with 14 bases between them. The CDR3 sequence is 16 residues long. Germline V lookup: CDR1 KGHSH, CDR2 LQKENI. The chain uses TRBV18 and TRBJ2-2, with D tentatively TRBD1 (5 bases). The starting material was CD4+ or CD8+ T cells sorted from blood, obtained in a trial of the OX40 agonist ivuxolimab. This TCR was recovered from an adult with an advanced solid tumor such as melanoma, head and neck, liver or kidney cancer. The CDR3 DNA is TGTGCCAGCTCCCCCTCTTGGGGCGCGAACACCGGGGAGCTGTTTTTT. This sequence encodes CASSPSWGANTGELFF.